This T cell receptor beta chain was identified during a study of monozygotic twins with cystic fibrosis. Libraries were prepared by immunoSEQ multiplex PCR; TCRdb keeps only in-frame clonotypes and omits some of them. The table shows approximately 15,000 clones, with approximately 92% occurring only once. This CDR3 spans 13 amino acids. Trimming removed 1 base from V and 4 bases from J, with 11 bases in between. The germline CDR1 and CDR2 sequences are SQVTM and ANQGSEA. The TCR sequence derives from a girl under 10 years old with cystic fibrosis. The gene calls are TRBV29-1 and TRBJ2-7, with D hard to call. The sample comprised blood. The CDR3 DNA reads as TGCAGCGTTGAAGCGGCCGCCCAGTACGAGCAGTACTTC. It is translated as CSVEAAAQYEQYF.